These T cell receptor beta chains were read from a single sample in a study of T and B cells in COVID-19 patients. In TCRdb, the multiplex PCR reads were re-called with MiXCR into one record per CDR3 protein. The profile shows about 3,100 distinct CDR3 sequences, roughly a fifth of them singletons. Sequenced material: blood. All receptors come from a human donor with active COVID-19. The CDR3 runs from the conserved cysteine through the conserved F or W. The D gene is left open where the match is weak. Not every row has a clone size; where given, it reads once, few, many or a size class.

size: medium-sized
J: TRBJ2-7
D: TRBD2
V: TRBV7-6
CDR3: CASSAGLANEQYF
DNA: TGTGCCAGCAGCGCGGGACTAGCGAACGAGCAGTACTTC

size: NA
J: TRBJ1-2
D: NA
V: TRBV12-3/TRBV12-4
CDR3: CASSVGRGSYGYTF
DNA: TGTGCCAGCAGTGTAGGACGGGGGAGCTATGGCTACACCTTC

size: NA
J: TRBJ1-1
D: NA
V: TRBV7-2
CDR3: CASSLDWGGTEAFF
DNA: TGTGCCAGCAGCTTAGATTGGGGGGGAACTGAAGCTTTCTTT

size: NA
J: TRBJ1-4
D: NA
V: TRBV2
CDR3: CASSEAAGAYGEKLFF
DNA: TGTGCCAGCAGTGAAGCAGCGGGAGCGTATGGTGAAAAACTGTTTTTT

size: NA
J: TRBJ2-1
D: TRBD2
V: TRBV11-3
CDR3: CASRPARRGGNEQFF
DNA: TGTGCCAGCAGGCCTGCTCGGCGGGGGGGGAATGAGCAGTTCTTC

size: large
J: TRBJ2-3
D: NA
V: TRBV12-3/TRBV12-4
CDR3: CASSFSGSTDTQYF
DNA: TGTGCCAGCAGTTTTTCGGGGAGCACAGATACGCAGTATTTT

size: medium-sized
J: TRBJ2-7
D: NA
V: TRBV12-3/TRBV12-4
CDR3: CASCGMAGICEQYF
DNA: TGTGCCAGCTGTGGGATGGCAGGTATCTGCGAGCAGTACTTC

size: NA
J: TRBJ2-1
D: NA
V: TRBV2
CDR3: CASSDQVPGEQFF
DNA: TGTGCCAGCAGTGACCAGGTTCCGGGTGAGCAGTTCTTC

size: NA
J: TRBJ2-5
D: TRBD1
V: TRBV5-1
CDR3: CASSKGGTGRPETQYF
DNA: TGCGCCAGCAGCAAAGGCGGGACAGGGCGACCGGAGACCCAGTACTTC

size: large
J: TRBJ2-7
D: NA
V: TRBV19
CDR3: CASSIGAGTEQYF
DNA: TGTGCCAGTAGTATCGGGGCAGGGACTGAGCAGTACTTC

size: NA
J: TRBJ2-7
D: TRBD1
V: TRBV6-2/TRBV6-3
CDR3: CASRSRDRAWEQYF
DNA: TGTGCCAGCAGGTCCCGGGACAGGGCCTGGGAGCAGTACTTC

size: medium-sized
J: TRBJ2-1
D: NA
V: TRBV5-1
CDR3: CASSLGSGGHEQFF
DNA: TGCGCCAGCAGCTTGGGTTCTGGAGGGCATGAGCAGTTCTTC

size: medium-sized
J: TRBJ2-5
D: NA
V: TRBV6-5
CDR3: CASSYRPMETQYF
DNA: TGTGCCAGCAGTTACAGGCCCATGGAGACCCAGTACTTC

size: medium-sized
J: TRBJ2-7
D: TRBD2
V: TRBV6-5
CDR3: CASSAIPGLASSFYEQYF
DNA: TGTGCCAGCAGTGCGATTCCGGGACTAGCTAGTTCTTTTTACGAGCAGTACTTC

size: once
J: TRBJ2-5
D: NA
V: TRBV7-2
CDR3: CASSLGPQETQYF
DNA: TGTGCCAGCAGCTTAGGACCCCAAGAGACCCAGTACTTC

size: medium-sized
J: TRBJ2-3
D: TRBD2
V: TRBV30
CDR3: CAWNRREKDTQYF
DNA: TGTGCCTGGAATAGGCGGGAGAAGGATACGCAGTATTTT

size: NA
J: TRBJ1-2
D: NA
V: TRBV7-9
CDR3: CASSRGPGGNYGYTF
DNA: TGTGCCAGCAGCCGAGGTCCAGGAGGGAACTATGGCTACACCTTC

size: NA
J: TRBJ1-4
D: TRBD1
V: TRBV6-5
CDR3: CASSYWGQGNEKLFF
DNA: TGTGCCAGCAGTTACTGGGGACAGGGAAATGAAAAACTGTTTTTT

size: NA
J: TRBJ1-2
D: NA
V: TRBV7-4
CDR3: CASSLEADGGYTF
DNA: TGTGCCAGCAGCTTAGAAGCCGACGGTGGCTACACCTTC

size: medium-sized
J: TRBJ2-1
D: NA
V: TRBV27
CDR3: CASSLGAGSTYNEQFF
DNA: TGTGCCAGCAGTTTAGGGGCAGGCTCTACCTACAATGAGCAGTTCTTC

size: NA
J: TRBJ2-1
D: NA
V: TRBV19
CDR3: CASSWGADEQFF
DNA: TGTGCCAGTAGTTGGGGGGCAGATGAGCAGTTCTTC

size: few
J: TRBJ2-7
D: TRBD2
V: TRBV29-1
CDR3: CSVGWAGLAGVGEQYF
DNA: TGCAGCGTGGGATGGGCGGGACTAGCGGGAGTGGGAGAGCAGTACTTC

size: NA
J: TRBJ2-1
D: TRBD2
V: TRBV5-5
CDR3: CASSLRLAGNEQFF
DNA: TGTGCCAGCAGCTTGAGACTAGCGGGCAATGAGCAGTTCTTC

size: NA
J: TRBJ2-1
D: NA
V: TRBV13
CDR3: CASSQGFQQADEQFF
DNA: TGCGCCAGCAGCCAAGGTTTTCAGCAAGCCGATGAGCAGTTCTTC

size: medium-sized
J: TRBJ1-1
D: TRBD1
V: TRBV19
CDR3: CASRRDRDGSTEAFF
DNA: TGTGCCAGTAGACGGGACAGGGATGGTAGCACTGAAGCTTTCTTT

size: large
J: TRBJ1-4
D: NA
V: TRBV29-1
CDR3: CSVEGGPNEKLFF
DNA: TGCAGCGTTGAGGGCGGACCCAATGAAAAACTGTTTTTT

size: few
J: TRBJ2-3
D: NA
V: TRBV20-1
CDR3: CSARGGTPGDTQYF
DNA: TGCAGTGCTAGAGGAGGGACACCGGGAGATACGCAGTATTTT

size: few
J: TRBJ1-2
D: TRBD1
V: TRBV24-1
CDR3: CATSETGDYGYTF
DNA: TGTGCCACCAGTGAGACAGGGGATTATGGCTACACCTTC

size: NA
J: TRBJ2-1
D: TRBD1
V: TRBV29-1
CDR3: CSVEAQGAGDEQFF
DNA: TGCAGCGTTGAAGCCCAGGGGGCAGGGGATGAGCAGTTCTTC

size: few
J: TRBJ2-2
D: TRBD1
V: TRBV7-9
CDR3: CASSLSNRRTGANDAGELFF
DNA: TGTGCCAGCAGCTTAAGTAATCGTCGGACAGGGGCAAACGATGCCGGGGAGCTGTTTTTT

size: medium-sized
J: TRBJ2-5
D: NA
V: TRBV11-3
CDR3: CASSSGPKETQYF
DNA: TGTGCCAGCAGTTCGGGCCCTAAAGAGACCCAGTACTTC

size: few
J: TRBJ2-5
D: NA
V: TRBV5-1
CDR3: CASSLQTGLQETQYF
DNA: TGCGCCAGCAGCTTACAGACAGGACTCCAAGAGACCCAGTACTTC

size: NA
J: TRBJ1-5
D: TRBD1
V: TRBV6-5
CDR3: CASSYDRDNQPQHF
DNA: TGTGCCAGCAGTTACGACAGGGACAATCAGCCCCAGCATTTT

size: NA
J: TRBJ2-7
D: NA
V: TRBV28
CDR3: CASRMAGDTYEQYF
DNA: TGTGCCAGCAGGATGGCAGGGGATACCTACGAGCAGTACTTC

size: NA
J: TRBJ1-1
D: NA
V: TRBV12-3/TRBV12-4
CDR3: CASSSRGHGNTEAFF
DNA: TGTGCCAGCAGTTCCCGGGGACATGGGAACACTGAAGCTTTCTTT

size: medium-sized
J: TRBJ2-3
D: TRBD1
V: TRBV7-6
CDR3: CASSAAGTAMADTQYF
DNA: TGTGCCAGCAGCGCTGCCGGGACAGCGATGGCCGATACGCAGTATTTT

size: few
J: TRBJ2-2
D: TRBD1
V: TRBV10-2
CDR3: CASSGTGPTGELFF
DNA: TGCGCCAGCAGTGGGACAGGGCCAACCGGGGAGCTGTTTTTT

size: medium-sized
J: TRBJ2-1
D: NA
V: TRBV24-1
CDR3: CATSEVLYNEQFF
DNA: TGTGCCACCAGTGAAGTATTGTACAATGAGCAGTTCTTC

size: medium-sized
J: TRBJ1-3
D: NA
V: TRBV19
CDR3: CASSGDLSYGGNTIYF
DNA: TGTGCCAGCTCTGGGGATCTTAGCTACGGGGGAAACACCATATATTTT

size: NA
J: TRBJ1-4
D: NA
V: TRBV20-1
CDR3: CSARAPQGVGGLSEKLFF
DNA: TGCAGTGCTAGAGCTCCCCAAGGGGTCGGCGGATTGAGTGAAAAACTGTTTTTT

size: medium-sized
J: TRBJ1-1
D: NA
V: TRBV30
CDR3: CAWSVQGGAEAFF
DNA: TGTGCCTGGAGTGTACAGGGTGGGGCTGAAGCTTTCTTT

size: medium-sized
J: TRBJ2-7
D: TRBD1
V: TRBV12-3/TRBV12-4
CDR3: CASSHRGQAWGEQYF
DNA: TGTGCCAGCAGCCACAGGGGACAGGCATGGGGCGAGCAGTACTTC

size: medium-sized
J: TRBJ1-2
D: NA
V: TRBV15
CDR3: CATSRDYGENYGYTF
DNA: TGTGCCACCAGCAGAGATTACGGGGAAAACTATGGCTACACCTTC

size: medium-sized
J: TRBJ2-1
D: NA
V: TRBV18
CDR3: CASSPPVGGPNEQFF
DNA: TGTGCCAGCTCACCCCCTGTCGGGGGGCCGAATGAGCAGTTCTTC

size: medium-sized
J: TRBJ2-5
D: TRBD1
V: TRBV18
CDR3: CASSPITGGGQETQYF
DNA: TGTGCCAGCTCACCAATCACAGGGGGCGGCCAAGAGACCCAGTACTTC

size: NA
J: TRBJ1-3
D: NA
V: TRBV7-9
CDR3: CASSLDRPVSGNTIYF
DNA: TGTGCCAGCAGCTTAGATAGGCCGGTCTCTGGAAACACCATATATTTT

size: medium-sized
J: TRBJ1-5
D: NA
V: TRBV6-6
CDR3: CASGVGGQPQHF
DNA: TGTGCCAGCGGGGTCGGGGGACAGCCCCAGCATTTT

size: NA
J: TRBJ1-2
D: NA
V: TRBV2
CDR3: CASSGPVIGYTF
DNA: TGTGCCAGCAGTGGCCCCGTAATCGGCTACACCTTC